Here is one T cell receptor (beta chain) with its context. The data originate from a study of OX40 agonist ivuxolimab in advanced cancers. Trimming shortened V by 6 bases and J by 8 bases, and 21 bases separated the two germline ends. CDR1 and CDR2 (germline): SGDLS, YYNGEE. The CDR3 has 15 residues. Assay: immunoSEQ multiplex PCR; the TCRdb copy retains only in-frame clones and omits some. The sample carries around 50,000 clones, roughly 85% recorded once. Sequenced material: CD4+ or CD8+ T cells sorted from blood, taken in a trial of the OX40 agonist ivuxolimab. The clonotype was recovered from an adult with an advanced solid tumor such as melanoma, head and neck, liver or kidney cancer. The V and J genes are TRBV9 and TRBJ1-3, with D possibly being TRBD1 (6 bases). The CDR3 region has the DNA TGTGCCAGCACCCTGGACAGTTTGACGAGTGACACCATATATTTT. Protein: CASTLDSLTSDTIYF. Complete variable domain (other parts from reference TRBV9 and TRBJ1-3): DSGVTQTPKHLITATGQRVTLRCSPRSGDLSVYWYQQSLDQGLQFLIQYYNGEERAKGNILERFSAQQFPDLHSELNLSSLELGDSALYFCASTLDSLTSDTIYFGEGSWLTVV.